Shown below are 4 T cell receptor beta chains from a single sample sequenced in a study of blood T cells in healthy people across ages. The second PCR ran roughly 6 to 11 cycles with a sample-barcoded 5' primer and J-beta primers. TCRdb analysed the 5' RACE reads with MiXCR anew, one entry per CDR3 protein. The sample has more than 1 million distinct CDR3 sequences, under 45% seen once; the top ten hold approximately 17%. Sequenced input: blood. These receptors came from a woman aged 60-75 years in good health.

Comments on this clonotype: A much more abundant neighbour one base away suggests this may be a read error. This chain connects TRBV6-5 to TRBJ2-7; D remains ambiguous. V was trimmed by 2 bases and J by 5 bases, leaving 4 bases between them. The CDR3 loop spans 11 amino acids. Germline V gene data show CDR1 as MNHEY and CDR2 as SVGAGI. Here the CDR3 DNA reads TGTGCCAGCAGTTACGAGGACGAGCAGTACTTC. Amino acid sequence: CASSYEDEQYF.

This clonotype was seen many times. The chain combines TRBV20-1 with TRBJ1-2, with TRBD1 matching 8 bases. With V trimmed by 5 bases and J by 4 bases, 6 bases remained unmatched. The CDR3 runs to 13 residues. Germline V gene data show CDR1 as DFQATT and CDR2 as SNEGSKA (reference sequence). CDR3 DNA: TGCAGTGCTCCAAGGACAGGGTCCTATGGCTACACCTTC. Residues: CSAPRTGSYGYTF.

V gene TRBV12-3 or TRBV12-4 combines with J gene TRBJ2-5; unclear D gene. V lost 3 bases to trimming and J lost 5 bases, with 16 bases between them. The CDR3 is 15 residues long. The CDR3 DNA follows: TGTGCCAGCAGTTTGGGAATTTTAGTGAGGGAGACCCAGTACTTC. It yields the protein CASSLGILVRETQYF.

This clonotype was seen a handful of times. The V gene is TRBV5-1, the J gene TRBJ2-1; 11 nucleotides agree with TRBD2. J was trimmed by 9 bases and V by 3 bases; bases with no gene match: 5. Looked up from germline, CDR1 is SGHRS and CDR2 is YFSETQ. The length of the CDR3 is 14 residues. The CDR3 DNA follows: TGCGCCAGCAGCTCCGGACTAGCGGGTACTGAGCAGTTCTTC. The encoded protein is CASSSGLAGTEQFF.